The present entry profiles one TCR beta chain with its context. This clone has a handful of counts. Its antigen target is currently unknown. Base-call qualities are not available, and no considerably larger clone is one nucleotide away. Each donor gave one peripheral blood draw, about 110 mL on average, collected into heparinised tubes. A BD FACSAria II was used to sort naive, central memory, regulatory and stem cell-like memory CD4+ T cells with a panel that included CD45RO, CCR7, CD25, CD127, CD95 and CD27. A purity above 95% was achieved for all sorted populations. Right away, PBMCs were isolated by Lymphoprep density gradient centrifugation and were stained directly, with no culture step. So that batch effects would be minimized, each experiment stained and sorted samples in pairs, pairing one healthy donor with one patient. The record originates from a study of beta chain features in type 1 diabetes (dated by TCRdb to the late 2010s). About the study as a whole: No differences in mean age, gender distribution, total cell number or subset yield were found between patients and healthy donors. Across all samples, about 110 million sorted cells were examined, and cell number per subset correlated strongly with RNA yield. Regulatory and stem cell-like memory subsets were obtained from only 8 patients and roughly 8 healthy donors, while naive and central memory subsets were obtained from all 30 or so donors. The study compared the TCRB repertoires of sorted circulating CD4+ T cell subsets in recently diagnosed type 1 diabetes patients with those in matched healthy donors.

Here is what the overall study found, with its caveats: The naive, central memory and regulatory TCRB repertoires appeared to resemble one another more closely among patients than among healthy donors. Patients with type 1 diabetes made fewer insertions and deleted more nucleotides at VDJ recombination sites, implying thymic rearrangement abnormalities. HLA sub-analyses involved small numbers of individuals, so any influence of HLA type on TCRB rearrangement remained unresolved. PCR might favor shorter templates, but patient and control samples were amplified and corrected together, so any skew would affect both groups equally. Because cDNA was sequenced instead of genomic DNA, highly expressing activated cells could be over-represented, though the groups showed no difference in activation or CD3 levels. A moderate but significant shortening of TCRB CDR3 length was observed in type 1 diabetes patients in all four CD4+ subsets.

Germline trimming: 3 bases from V, 1 base from J; junction bases outside gene matches: 5. The germline V gene yields SGHTA for CDR1 and FQGNSA for CDR2. CDR3 length: 17 amino acids, cysteine to phenylalanine. Here the CDR3 DNA is all that survives: 51 bases in frame from base 1. The entire isolated RNA was reverse transcribed using the High Capacity cDNA Reverse Transcription Kit, and thus expressed TCRB transcripts were sequenced. Deep immunoSEQ sequencing was performed on naive, central memory and regulatory T cell samples, with an average of roughly 3.5 million total reads per sample. Sorted cells were lysed in RLT buffer, and RNA was extracted using DNase-treated RNeasy Micro or Mini kits according to cell number. Each cell subset was processed separately to prevent cross-contamination, with patient and healthy donor samples processed together. TCRB sequences were amplified from cDNA with the immunoSEQ multiplex PCR, producing 87-bp fragments spanning the CDR3 region. Sequencing of the amplicons was performed on the Illumina HiSeq platform. Turning to the authors' computational methods: PCR bias was corrected computationally using synthetic template baselines, and reads within Hamming distance 2 were collapsed, with unmergeable singletons discarded. Reads were aligned against IMGT to assign V, D and J genes, CDR3 length and insertions or deletions at six rearrangement sites. Within each subset, clonotype counts were normalized to sorted cell number, and only after that were true diversity and Gini coefficients computed with the tcR R package. The overlap coefficient, calculated on TCRB nucleotide sequences, was used to quantify repertoire sharing. The clones in this table, taken by TCRdb from immuneACCESS, are in-frame only. Not every clone is retained; where verified, under half of the shortfall comes from an unresolved V gene, and the cause of the rest is unknown. V, J and clone size were drawn from that table, and D and trimming were deduced from the DNA. The sample table holds tens of thousands of clones, of which about 61% were seen once. About 2% of the sample lies in the top ten.

The sequencing input was Tregs from blood. The sample's cell subset or site label, decoded: regulatory CD4+ T cells. The rearranged chain carries TRBV7-2 and TRBJ1-5, with 11 central nucleotides matching TRBD1. The sequence was collected from a woman under 30 in good health. The CDR3 region reads CASSFGQGARSNQPQHF. The sequence in DNA is TGTGCCAGCAGCTTCGGACAGGGGGCGCGGAGCAATCAGCCCCAGCATTTT. This CDR3, with the reference TRBV7-2 and TRBJ1-5 proteins standing in past its ends, gives the full variable domain GAGVSQSPSNKVTEKGKDVELRCDPISGHTALYWYRQSLGQGLEFLIYFQGNSAPDKSGLPSDRFSAERTGGSVSTLTIQRTQQEDSAVYLCASSFGQGARSNQPQHFGDGTRLSIL.